Presented here are 16 T cell receptor beta chains from one specimen sequenced in a study of neurological immune-mediated disorders (dated by TCRdb to about 2019). Libraries came from 5' RACE. Sequencing was carried out with an Illumina HiSeq 2500. TCRdb reprocessing: public reads trimmed at Q25 with fastp, clones called with MiXCR, in-frame beta chains kept. Rows are unified per CDR3 protein, each entry keeping the most common DNA and genes. The sample table lists about 66,000 distinct CDR3 sequences, less than 4% of them with a count of one. 1% to 1.5% of the sample belongs to the ten largest clones. The sample taken for sequencing was PBMCs. Receptors were obtained from a man younger than 40 with multiple sclerosis.

This clonotype appeared many times. The chain has TRBV7-2 and TRBJ2-3; the D gene is possibly TRBD2 (5 bases). Trimming removed 10 bases from V and 7 bases from J, with 12 bases in between. Germline CDR1 reads SGHTA; CDR2 reads FQGNSA. This CDR3 region has 11 residues. Here the CDR3 reads CATYEGYTQYF. The DNA for the CDR3 is TGTGCCACGTATGAGGGCTATACGCAGTATTTT. Full variable domain (remainder filled in from reference TRBV7-2 and TRBJ2-3): GAGVSQSPSNKVTEKGKDVELRCDPISGHTALYWYRQSLGQGLEFLIYFQGNSAPDKSGLPSDRFSAERTGGSVSTLTIQRTQQEDSAVYLCATYEGYTQYFGPGTRLTVL.

The sample holds many counts of this clonotype. The chain employs TRBV14 and TRBJ2-2; D is ambiguous. The CDR3 has 12 residues. V lost 2 bases and J 7 bases, leaving 5 bases between the germline ends. Per the germline V gene, CDR1 is SGHDN and CDR2 is FVKESK. CDR3 nucleotides: TGTGCCAGCAGCCAATTAGTCGGGGAGCTGTTTTTT. Its translation: CASSQLVGELFF.

This clonotype was detected only a few times. Being one base from a much bigger clone, this may be a read error. The rearrangement links TRBV9 to TRBJ2-7, with 11 bases aligning to TRBD2. In germline, CDR1 is SGDLS, CDR2 YYNGEE. The CDR3 runs 16 residues. After removal of 2 bases from V and 7 bases from J, the junction contained 11 bases not matched to a gene. CDR3 region: CASSVLAGGPVKEQYF. The CDR3 DNA reads as TGTGCCAGCAGCGTTCTAGCGGGGGGCCCTGTGAAAGAGCAGTACTTC.

This clonotype was detected ten times or more. The J gene is TRBJ1-6, the V gene TRBV7-2; TRBD1 matches 10 bases. The CDR3 contains 14 residues. V dropped 6 bases and J dropped 10; count of bases not matched to a gene: 6. Germline V gene lookup returns CDR1 SGHTA and CDR2 FQGNSA. The CDR3 DNA follows: TGTGCCAGCAGAACCGGGACAGGGGTATCACCCCTCCACTTT. Translation: CASRTGTGVSPLHF.

The sample holds many counts of this clonotype. This sequence joins TRBV7-8 and TRBJ1-6; 10 nucleotides line up with TRBD1. This CDR3 contains 15 residues. The trim removed 4 bases at V and 6 bases at J, leaving 3 bases unmatched. Looked up from germline, CDR1 is SGHVS and CDR2 is FQNEAQ. CDR3 sequence: CASSSRDRGNSPLHF. The CDR3 DNA follows: TGTGCCAGCAGCTCCCGGGACAGGGGTAATTCACCCCTCCACTTT.

This clonotype has a count of ten or more. The V gene is TRBV4-1, the J gene TRBJ2-1; tentative D call: TRBD1 (5 bases). With 0 bases removed from V and 12 bases from J, the gap between germline ends came to 15 bases. From germline, CDR1 is MGHRA and CDR2 YSYEKL. The CDR3 covers 14 residues. The chain's CDR3 is CASSQEEDTTGQFF. The DNA of the CDR3 is TGCGCCAGCAGCCAAGAAGAGGACACTACGGGGCAGTTCTTC.

This clonotype was seen at least ten times. CDR3 DNA sequence: TGCGCCAGCAGCTTGGATACACTAGCGGGGGATGAGCAGTTCTTC. Protein product: CASSLDTLAGDEQFF. This chain connects TRBV5-1 to TRBJ2-1, with TRBD2 matching 11 bases. CDR3 length: 15 amino acids. Germline assignment: CDR1 SGHRS and CDR2 YFSETQ. V shed 0 bases and J 8 bases; nucleotides not matched to a gene: 4.

This clonotype occurred many times. V is TRBV5-6 and J is TRBJ2-7; D not certain. Germline V gene sequence: CDR1 SGHDT, CDR2 YYEEEE. This CDR3 is 13 amino acids long. The germline V and J ends were trimmed by 3 bases and 3 bases, with 10 bases remaining between them. This CDR3 is CASSSAAVYEQYF. CDR3 bases: TGTGCCAGCAGCTCCGCGGCGGTCTACGAGCAGTACTTC.

This clonotype was recorded many times. The chain recombines TRBV29-1 with TRBJ2-2; D possibly matches TRBD1 or TRBD2 (5 bases each). The V end was cut by 1 base, the J end by 0 bases, with 12 bases between. Germline CDR1 is SQVTM and CDR2 is ANQGSEA. CDR3 length: 16 amino acids. The CDR3 reads CSVEVLGAANTGELFF. In DNA form, the CDR3 reads TGCAGCGTTGAAGTCCTCGGGGCCGCGAACACCGGGGAGCTGTTTTTT.

This clonotype was found many times. The chain employs TRBV7-9 and TRBJ2-2; the D is unclear. Germline CDR1 is SEHNR and CDR2 is FQNEAQ (reference sequence). V was shortened by 4 bases and J by 1 base, with 10 bases between the two germline ends. The CDR3 runs to 15 residues. DNA for the CDR3: TGTGCCAGCAGCTCCCCCGCCAGGAACACCGGGGAGCTGTTTTTT. This codes for CASSSPARNTGELFF.

The table lists this clonotype with many counts. The CDR3 is CSISSREKLFF. CDR3 in DNA: TGCAGTATTTCGAGCAGGGAAAAACTGTTTTTT. The rearrangement joins TRBV20-1 to TRBJ1-4; D is unclear. The CDR3 runs 11 residues. Germline V gene lookup returns CDR1 DFQATT and CDR2 SNEGSKA (reference sequence). V lost 8 bases to trimming and J lost 8 bases, with 12 bases between them.

This clonotype was counted many times. V and J are TRBV20-1 and TRBJ2-1, with 8 bases that match TRBD1. V lost 1 base, J lost 5 bases, and 7 bases stayed unmatched. This CDR3 spans 15 amino acids. The germline gives CDR1 DFQATT, CDR2 SNEGSKA (reference sequence). As DNA, the CDR3 is TGCAGTGCTAGAGTCGCGACAGGGGAAAACAATGAGCAGTTCTTC. Translation: CSARVATGENNEQFF.

This clonotype was counted ten times or more. The rearrangement uses TRBV20-1 and TRBJ2-7, with TRBD1 matching over 11 bases. From germline, CDR1 is DFQATT and CDR2 SNEGSKA (reference sequence). The trim removed 6 bases at V and 7 bases at J, leaving 11 bases unmatched. This CDR3 spans 14 amino acids. The CDR3 spells CSAQSGTGGREQYF. In nucleotides, the CDR3 is TGCAGTGCGCAGTCTGGGACAGGGGGTAGGGAGCAGTACTTC.

This clonotype was counted between two and nine times. A read error may produce the germline difference seen at one junction end. The chain uses TRBV5-1 and TRBJ1-5, with TRBD1 matching 8 bases. The CDR3 length is 14 residues. Germline V gene lookup returns CDR1 SGHRS and CDR2 YFSETQ. CDR3 sequence reads: CASSPGQGNQPQNF. CDR3 DNA: TGCGCCAGCAGCCCCGGACAGGGCAATCAGCCCCAGAATTTT.

This clonotype was observed a few times. This chain links TRBV6-5 with TRBJ2-7; the D gene could be TRBD1 or TRBD2 (5 bases each). This CDR3 region has 13 residues. V gave up 5 bases and J gave up 0 bases, with 8 bases separating them. CDR1 is MNHEY, CDR2 SVGAGI, per germline. The CDR3 sequence is CASSPGASYEQYF. The CDR3 DNA reads TGTGCCAGCAGTCCCGGGGCCTCCTACGAGCAGTACTTC.

The J gene is TRBJ1-6, the V gene TRBV10-3; weak D call: TRBD1 (5 bases). CDR1 is ENHRY, CDR2 SYGVKD, per germline. The CDR3 sequence is 13 residues long. Trimming took off 7 bases at V and 9 bases at J, with 13 bases between the two ends. This CDR3 is CAINQGGGSPLHF. For the CDR3, the DNA is TGTGCCATCAACCAGGGAGGTGGTTCACCCCTCCACTTT.